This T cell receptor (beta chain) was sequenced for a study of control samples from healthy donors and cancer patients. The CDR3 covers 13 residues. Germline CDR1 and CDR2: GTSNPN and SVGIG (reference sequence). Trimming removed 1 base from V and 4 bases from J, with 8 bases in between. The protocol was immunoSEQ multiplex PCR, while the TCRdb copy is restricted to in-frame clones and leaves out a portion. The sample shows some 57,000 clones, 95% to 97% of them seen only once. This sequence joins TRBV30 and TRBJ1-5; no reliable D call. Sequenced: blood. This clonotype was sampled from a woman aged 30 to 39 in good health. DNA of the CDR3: TGTGCCTGGAGTGCCGACCCGAATCAGCCCCAGCATTTT. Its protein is CAWSADPNQPQHF.